The entry below describes one T cell receptor beta chain. Its antigen is unknown. No DNA is given; TCRdb re-called the 5' RACE reads and lists each CDR3 protein once. Its clone listing holds over 200,000 distinct CDR3 sequences. This record belongs to a study of T cells expressing NK-cell markers. Germline loops: CDR1 LGHDT, CDR2 YNNKEL (reference sequence). The CDR3 length is 13 residues. General study results and limits: These same clonotypes (in four donors) also led the CD3+CD56-NKG2C+ fraction.

Material: blood T cells: a sorted CD56 or NKG2C T cell subset, CD4+ or CD8+ T cells, or bulk PBMC T cells (not recorded which). The J gene is TRBJ1-1, the V gene TRBV3-1. The origin of this receptor is a man younger than 30 in good health. CDR3 residues: CASSQEIYGEAFF.